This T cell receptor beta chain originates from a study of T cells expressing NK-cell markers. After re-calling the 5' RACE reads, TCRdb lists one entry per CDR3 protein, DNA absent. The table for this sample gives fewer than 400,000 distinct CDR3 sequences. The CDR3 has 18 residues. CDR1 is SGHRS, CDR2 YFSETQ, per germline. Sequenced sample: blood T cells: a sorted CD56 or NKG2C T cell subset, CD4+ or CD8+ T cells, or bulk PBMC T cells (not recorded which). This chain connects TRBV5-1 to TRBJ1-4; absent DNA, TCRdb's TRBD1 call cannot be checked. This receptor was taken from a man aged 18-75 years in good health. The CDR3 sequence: CASSLAPKTPSGFEKLFF.